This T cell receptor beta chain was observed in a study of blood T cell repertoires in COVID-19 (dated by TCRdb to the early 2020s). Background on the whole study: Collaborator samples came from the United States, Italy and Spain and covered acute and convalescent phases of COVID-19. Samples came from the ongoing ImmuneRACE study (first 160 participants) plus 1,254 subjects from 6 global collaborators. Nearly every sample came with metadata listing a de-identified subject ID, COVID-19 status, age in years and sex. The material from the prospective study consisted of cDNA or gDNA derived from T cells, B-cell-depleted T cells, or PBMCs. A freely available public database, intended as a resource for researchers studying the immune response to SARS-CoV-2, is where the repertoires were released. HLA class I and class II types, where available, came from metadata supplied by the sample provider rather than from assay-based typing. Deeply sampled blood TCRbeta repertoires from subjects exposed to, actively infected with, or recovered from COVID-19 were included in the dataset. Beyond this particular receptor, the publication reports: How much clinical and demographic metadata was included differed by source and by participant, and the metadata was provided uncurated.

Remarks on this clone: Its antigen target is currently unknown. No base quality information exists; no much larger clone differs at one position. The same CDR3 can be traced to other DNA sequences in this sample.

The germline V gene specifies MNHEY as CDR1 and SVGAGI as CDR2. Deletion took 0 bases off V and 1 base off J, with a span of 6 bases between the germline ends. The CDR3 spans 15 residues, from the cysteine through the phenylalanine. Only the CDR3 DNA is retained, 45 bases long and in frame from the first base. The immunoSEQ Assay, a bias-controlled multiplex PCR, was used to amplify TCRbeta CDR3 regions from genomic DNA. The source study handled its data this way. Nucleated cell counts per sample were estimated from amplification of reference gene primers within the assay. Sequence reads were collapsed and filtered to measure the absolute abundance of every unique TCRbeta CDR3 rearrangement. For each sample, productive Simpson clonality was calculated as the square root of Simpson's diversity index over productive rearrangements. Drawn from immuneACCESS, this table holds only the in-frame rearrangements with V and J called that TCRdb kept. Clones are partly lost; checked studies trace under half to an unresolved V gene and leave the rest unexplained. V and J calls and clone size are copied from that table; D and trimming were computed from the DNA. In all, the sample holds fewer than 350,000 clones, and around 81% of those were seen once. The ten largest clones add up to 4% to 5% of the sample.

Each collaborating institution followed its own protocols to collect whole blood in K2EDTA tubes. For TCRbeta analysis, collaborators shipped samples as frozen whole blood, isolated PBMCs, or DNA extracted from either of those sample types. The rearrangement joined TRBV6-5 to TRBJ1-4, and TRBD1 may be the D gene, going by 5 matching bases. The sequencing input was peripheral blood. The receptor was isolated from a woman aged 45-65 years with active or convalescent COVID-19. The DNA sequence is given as TGTGCCAGCAGTTACTCGGGGGGAACTAATGAAAAACTGTTTTTT. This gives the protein CASSYSGGTNEKLFF.